This TCR beta chain came from a study of response to subunit inactivated influenza vaccine. As for this clonotype: Its antigen is undetermined.

TCRdb re-called the RT-PCR reads through MiXCR, storing one row per CDR3 protein. This repertoire shows about 530,000 distinct CDR3 sequences, around 13% found once; its top ten account for 13%. Study-wide results and limits: Every seasonal influenza vaccination brings in few new T cells, the authors suggested.

The sample was PBMCs from blood, taken about 6 weeks after vaccination. The sequence came from a man aged 50 to 60 who received an inactivated influenza vaccine.

CDR3 protein: CATSRGDSGNTIYF. The CDR3 nucleotides read TGTGCCACCAGCAGAGGGGACTCTGGAAACACCATATATTTT. This sequence joins TRBV15 and TRBJ1-3; D gene ambiguous. Germline CDR1 reads LNHNV; CDR2 reads YYDKDF (reference sequence). The CDR3 runs 14 residues. The germline V and J ends were trimmed by 1 base and 0 bases, with 4 bases remaining between them. Variable domain in full (rest from reference TRBV15 and TRBJ1-3): DAMVIQNPRYQVTQFGKPVTLSCSQTLNHNVMYWYQQKSSQAPKLLFHYYDKDFNNEADTPDNFQSRRPNTSFCFLDIRSPGLGDTAMYLCATSRGDSGNTIYFGEGSWLTVV.